A selection of T cell receptor beta chains follows, all from one sample in a study of blood T cell repertoires in COVID-19. Some clones are missing from TCRdb's copy, which holds only in-frame ones; the method was immunoSEQ multiplex PCR. Of approximately 190,000 clones listed, around 83% are singletons. The sample taken for sequencing was PBMCs or T cells enriched from blood (not recorded which). The receptors shown here come from a woman aged 40 to 50 in a cohort exposed to, infected with or recovered from COVID-19 (not recorded which). Both conserved end residues are part of each CDR3. A D gene is named only where the DNA matches it firmly. The size of a clone is reported for some rows only, either as once, few or many, or as a class for expanded clones.

abundance | j_gene | d_gene | v_gene | CDR3nt | CDR3aa
NA | TRBJ2-7 | TRBD1 | TRBV19 | TGTGCCAGTAGTATCGCACAGGGGGAATACTCCTACGAGCAGTACTTC | CASSIAQGEYSYEQYF
NA | TRBJ1-3 | NA | TRBV19 | TGTGCCAGTACCCTGGCGGGAGAGCGTGGAGACACCATATATTTT | CASTLAGERGDTIYF
NA | TRBJ2-5 | TRBD2 | TRBV27 | TGTGCCAGCAGTCCCCTCGGGGGGGAAGAGACCCAGTACTTC | CASSPLGGEETQYF
NA | TRBJ2-5 | NA | TRBV21-1 | TGTGCCTGCTACCCTAGGGGGCAGTACCAAGAGACCCAGTACTTC | CACYPRGQYQETQYF
NA | TRBJ2-1 | NA | TRBV2 | TGTGCCAGGAGACGGGGGGCTCGGGCCGGGGAGCAGTTCTTC | CARRRGARAGEQFF
once | TRBJ2-1 | TRBD2 | TRBV28 | TGTGCCAGCAGTTTAGGAGGTAGCGGGGCTTACAATGAGCAGTTCTTC | CASSLGGSGAYNEQFF
NA | TRBJ1-2 | NA | TRBV19 | TGTGCCAGTGCCGCCGCGGGCTTCGGTGGCTACACCTTC | CASAAAGFGGYTF
NA | TRBJ1-6 | NA | TRBV28 | TGTGCCAGCAGTCCTAGGTCCTATAATTCACCCCTCCACTTT | CASSPRSYNSPLHF
NA | TRBJ2-3 | TRBD2 | TRBV7-2 | TGTGCCAGCAGCTGCAGACTAGCGGGAATCACAGATACGCAGTATTTT | CASSCRLAGITDTQYF
NA | TRBJ2-2 | NA | TRBV9 | TGTGCCAGCAGCGTAGATCGGGAATCGAACACCGGGGAGCTGTTTTTT | CASSVDRESNTGELFF
NA | TRBJ2-3 | NA | TRBV2 | TGTGCCAGCAGTCAAGACGGGGGGCGGGAGGATACGCAGTATTTT | CASSQDGGREDTQYF
NA | TRBJ1-6 | NA | TRBV28 | TGTGCCAGCAGTTTAATCGGGGAGAGAAAATCACCCCTCCACTTT | CASSLIGERKSPLHF
NA | TRBJ1-2 | NA | TRBV15 | TGTGCCACCAGCGGGGGGGGCTTACGTGGCTACACCTTC | CATSGGGLRGYTF
NA | TRBJ2-1 | TRBD1 | TRBV6-5 | TGTGCCAGCAGTTCCCGACAGGGAAGCTCCTACAATGAGCAGTTCTTC | CASSSRQGSSYNEQFF
NA | TRBJ2-1 | TRBD2 | TRBV11-2 | TGTGCCAGCAGCTTAGATTTGCGGGGGGGCTCCTACAATGAGCAGTTCTTC | CASSLDLRGGSYNEQFF
once | TRBJ1-2 | TRBD1 | TRBV6-1 | TGTGCCAGCAGTGAAATGGGGACAGGGACCTATGGCTACACCTTC | CASSEMGTGTYGYTF
NA | TRBJ1-4 | NA | TRBV5-1 | TGCGCCAGCAGCACCCCCCGGGGGGAAAAACTGTTTTTT | CASSTPRGEKLFF
NA | TRBJ1-3 | NA | TRBV21-1 | TGTGCCAGCAGCAAAGCGGGGCGGGGGGTAAGTGCGAACACCATATATTTT | CASSKAGRGVSANTIYF
NA | TRBJ2-1 | NA | TRBV6-2/TRBV6-3 | TGTGCCAGCAGTTTTAGGGAGACCTACAATGAGCAGTTCTTC | CASSFRETYNEQFF
NA | TRBJ1-2 | TRBD1 | TRBV5-6 | TGTGCCAGCAGCTTGGGGACAGGTTCCTATGGCTACACCTTC | CASSLGTGSYGYTF
NA | TRBJ2-7 | NA | TRBV3-1/TRBV3-2 | TGTGCCAGCAGCCACACAGCTTACGAGCAGTACTTC | CASSHTAYEQYF
NA | TRBJ1-3 | NA | TRBV9 | TGTGCCAGCAGCTCTCCAGGTTCCTATGGAAACACCATATATTTT | CASSSPGSYGNTIYF
NA | TRBJ2-2 | TRBD2 | TRBV14 | TGTGCCAGCAGCCTTCGCGGGGCGGGAGGGCCTCACGGGGAGCTGTTTTTT | CASSLRGAGGPHGELFF
NA | TRBJ1-5 | NA | TRBV28 | TGTGCCAGCAGTCTGAATCAGCCCCAGCATTTT | CASSLNQPQHF
NA | TRBJ1-1 | NA | TRBV5-6 | TGTGCCAGCAGCTTGGGGGGCGGTTACACTGAAGCTTTCTTT | CASSLGGGYTEAFF
few | TRBJ1-3 | NA | TRBV6-5 | TGTGCCAGCAGTTACGTCCAGGCGAGCTCTGGAAACACCATATATTTT | CASSYVQASSGNTIYF